This entry describes one T cell receptor (beta chain). CDR3 size: 14 residues. Trimming stripped 3 bases from V and 4 bases from J, with 12 bases between. Germline V CDR1 and CDR2: MDHEN, SYDVKM. This sample is drawn from a study of T cell responses to AZD1222 COVID-19 vaccine. Clones were sequenced by immunoSEQ multiplex PCR, and TCRdb holds only the in-frame ones, with some missing. The table has tens of thousands of clones, approximately 80% seen once. This chain uses TRBV28 with TRBJ1-1; D not certain. The sample consisted of peripheral blood, taken 28 days after the second AZD1222 dose. The TCR sequence derives from an adult who received the AZD1222 COVID-19 vaccine. The CDR3 DNA sequence: TGTGCCAGCAGTTTGAGCCAATCGGCCACTGAAGCTTTCTTT. Translation gives CASSLSQSATEAFF.